This entry lists 16 T cell receptor beta chains sequenced from one sample in a study of CD8 T cells in ankylosing spondylitis. TCRdb reprocessed the 5' RACE reads with MiXCR, giving one entry per CDR3 protein. The sample holds tens of thousands of distinct CDR3 sequences, approximately 7.1% seen once. The sample consisted of blood, either unsorted or a sorted T cell fraction (not recorded which). The receptors were gathered from a male donor with ankylosing spondylitis or in good health (not recorded which).

The genes are TRBV24-1 and TRBJ2-1, with D possibly matching TRBD1 (5 bases). V gave up 0 bases and J gave up 1 base, with 12 bases separating them. This CDR3 region has 17 residues. Germline V CDR1 and CDR2: KGHDR, SFDVKD. The CDR3 is CATSDLGRGLSYNEQFF. DNA for the CDR3: TGTGCCACCAGTGATTTGGGTAGGGGCCTTTCCTACAATGAGCAGTTCTTC.

This clonotype was found many times. The V gene is TRBV11-2, the J gene TRBJ2-7, with D perhaps matching TRBD1 (7 bases). This CDR3 contains 18 residues. V was shortened by 5 bases and J by 7 bases, with 30 bases between the two germline ends. Looked up from germline, CDR1 is SGHAT and CDR2 is FQNNGV. The CDR3 here is CASSRAFTGEGRTWEQYF. In nucleotides, the CDR3 is TGTGCCAGCAGCCGTGCCTTTACAGGGGAAGGGAGGACTTGGGAGCAGTACTTC.

This clonotype was found a few times. The gene calls are TRBV5-5 and TRBJ1-5; the match to TRBD1 covers 7 bases. CDR1 is SGHKS, CDR2 YYEKEE, per germline (reference sequence). The CDR3 runs to 14 residues. With V trimmed by 3 bases and J by 3 bases, 3 bases remained unmatched. CDR3 residues: CASSWGQLNQPQHF. Written as DNA, the CDR3 is TGTGCCAGCAGCTGGGGACAGCTCAATCAGCCCCAGCATTTT.

The rearrangement joins TRBV7-9 to TRBJ1-1; 9 bases align to TRBD1. CDR1 is SEHNR and CDR2 is FQNEAQ in the germline V gene (reference sequence). The CDR3 is made up of 16 amino acids. With V trimmed by 5 bases and J by 0 bases, 7 bases remained unmatched. CDR3 amino acids: CASSPGQGLMNTEAFF. In DNA form, the CDR3 reads TGTGCCAGCAGCCCGGGACAGGGCCTTATGAACACTGAAGCTTTCTTT.

This clonotype was found many times. The gene calls are TRBV5-1 and TRBJ2-5, with D hard to call. The CDR3 length is 14 residues. Germline V gene data show CDR1 as SGHRS and CDR2 as YFSETQ. Trimming stripped 4 bases from V and 5 bases from J, with 15 bases between. The CDR3 loop reads CASSTKGYSETQYF. CDR3 bases: TGCGCCAGCAGCACGAAAGGGTATTCGGAGACCCAGTACTTC.

Only a few counts were recorded for this clonotype. The V call is TRBV24-1, the J call TRBJ2-1; 9 nucleotides match TRBD2. V shed 3 bases, J shed 6 bases, and the junction held 8 bases outside the gene matches. CDR3 length: 16 amino acids. Germline CDR1 and CDR2: KGHDR and SFDVKD. The CDR3 DNA follows: TGTGCCACCAGTGATGGGGGACTAGCTGGGTCCAATGAGCAGTTCTTC. Its translation is CATSDGGLAGSNEQFF.

This clonotype was seen many times. The genes are TRBV5-5 and TRBJ2-1; D gene unclear. Trimming stripped 0 bases from V and 10 bases from J, with 11 bases between. Germline V lookup: CDR1 SGHKS, CDR2 YYEKEE (reference sequence). The CDR3 has 13 residues. Here the CDR3 reads CASSLVQASEQFF. CDR3 in DNA: TGTGCCAGCAGCTTGGTTCAGGCTTCCGAGCAGTTCTTC.

This clonotype occurred many times. The CDR3 DNA is TGTGCTAGTGGTCGACCGGGACTAGCGGACAATGAGCAGTTCTTC. Translated, it gives CASGRPGLADNEQFF. The chain joins TRBV12-5 to TRBJ2-1; the match to TRBD2 covers 11 bases. Germline CDR1 and CDR2: LGHNT and FRNRAP. This CDR3 has 15 residues. The ends lost 5 bases at V and 5 bases at J; junction bases unmatched: 5.

This clonotype showed up many times. This chain links TRBV20-1 with TRBJ1-1; D gene uncertain. CDR3 length: 12 amino acids. The germline V gene has CDR1 DFQATT and CDR2 SNEGSKA (reference sequence). V lost 5 bases, J lost 0 bases, and 7 bases lay in between. The CDR3 nucleotides read TGCAGTGCTCCCCGATTGAACACTGAAGCTTTCTTT. Protein sequence: CSAPRLNTEAFF.

This clonotype was picked up a small number of times. This chain connects TRBV3-1 to TRBJ2-2; the match to TRBD2 covers 11 bases. CDR3 length: 18 residues. The V gene's germline CDR1 is LGHDT and CDR2 YNNKEL (reference sequence). Trimming removed 10 bases from V and 1 base from J; junction bases left unmatched: 14. The CDR3 protein is CATCQVKTSGMNTGELFF. The CDR3 coding sequence is TGTGCCACCTGCCAAGTTAAGACTAGCGGGATGAACACCGGGGAGCTGTTTTTT.

This clonotype occurred many times. The chain uses TRBV20-1 and TRBJ2-3, with 7 bases identical to TRBD2. This CDR3 is built from 13 residues. Germline V gene sequence: CDR1 DFQATT, CDR2 SNEGSKA (reference sequence). V lost 5 bases and J lost 2; bases outside the gene matches: 4. Here the CDR3 DNA reads TGCAGTGCTGTGACTAGCACCACAGATACGCAGTATTTT. This gives the protein CSAVTSTTDTQYF.

The table lists this clonotype with many counts. The chain carries TRBV6-5 and TRBJ2-5; possibly TRBD2 for D (5 bases). V lost 9 bases to trimming and J lost 5 bases, with 10 bases between them. The CDR3 runs 11 residues. Germline V CDR1 and CDR2: MNHEY, SVGAGI. CDR3 coding DNA: TGTGCCAGTGGGCGGGTCGAGACCCAGTACTTC. This gives the protein CASGRVETQYF.

In its sample, this clonotype was seen many times. The chain is built from TRBV5-1 and TRBJ1-2; D call uncertain. Trimming pared 2 bases from V and 0 bases from J, leaving 5 bases between. Germline V gives CDR1 SGHRS, CDR2 YFSETQ. CDR3 size: 13 residues. The CDR3 reads CASSLTANYGYTF. For the CDR3, the DNA is TGCGCCAGCAGCTTAACAGCTAACTATGGCTACACCTTC.

The chain employs TRBV13 and TRBJ1-2; 9 nucleotides agree with TRBD1. There are 16 residues in the CDR3. V shed 4 bases, J shed 7 bases, and the junction held 13 bases outside the gene matches. CDR1 is PRHDT and CDR2 is FYEKMQ in the germline V gene (reference sequence). The CDR3 spells CASSSRPGQGGGGYTF. DNA of the CDR3: TGTGCCAGCAGCTCACGACCGGGACAGGGAGGTGGTGGCTACACCTTC.

By share, this clonotype counts as large (0.1 to 1%). The CDR3 coding sequence is TGTGCCACCAGTGACCCAATGACAGCCTCCTACGAGCAGTACTTC. Translating it yields CATSDPMTASYEQYF. V usage is TRBV24-1 and J usage is TRBJ2-7; D possibly corresponds to TRBD1 (5 bases). Trimming took 4 bases from V and 0 from J, leaving 12 bases between them. This CDR3 region has 15 residues. The germline V gene has CDR1 KGHDR and CDR2 SFDVKD.

This clonotype was seen repeatedly, ten times or more. This chain connects TRBV5-1 to TRBJ2-5; D may be TRBD1 (5 bases). V was trimmed by 2 bases and J by 2 bases, leaving 10 bases between them. Germline CDR1 and CDR2: SGHRS and YFSETQ. The CDR3 covers 14 residues. The CDR3 DNA is TGCGCCAGCAGCTTCCTAGGACAACAAGAGACCCAGTACTTC. The encoded protein is CASSFLGQQETQYF.